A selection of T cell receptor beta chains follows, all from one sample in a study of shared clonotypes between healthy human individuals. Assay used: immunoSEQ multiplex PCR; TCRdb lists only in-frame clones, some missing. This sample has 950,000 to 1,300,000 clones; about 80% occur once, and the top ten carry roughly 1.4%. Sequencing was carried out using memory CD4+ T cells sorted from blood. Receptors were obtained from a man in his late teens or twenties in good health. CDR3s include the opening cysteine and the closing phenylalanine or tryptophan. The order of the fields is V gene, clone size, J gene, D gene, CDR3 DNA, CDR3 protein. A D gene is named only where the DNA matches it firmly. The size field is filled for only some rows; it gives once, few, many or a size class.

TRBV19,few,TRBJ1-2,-,TGTGCCAGTAGTATCGGGGGCATAAACTATGGCTACACCTTC,CASSIGGINYGYTF
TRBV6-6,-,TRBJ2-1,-,TGTGCCAGCAGTTCTCTTAGCTCCTACAATGAGCAGTTCTTC,CASSSLSSYNEQFF
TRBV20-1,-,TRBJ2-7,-,TGCAGTGCTGGGGGGGCCCGCGAGCAGTACTTC,CSAGGAREQYF
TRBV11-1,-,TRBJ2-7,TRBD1,TGTGCCAGCAGCGCCTGGGACAGGGGATCCTACGAGCAGTACTTC,CASSAWDRGSYEQYF
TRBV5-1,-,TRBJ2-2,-,TGCGCCAGCAGCGTGACAACCGTGAGCACCGGGGAGCTGTTTTTT,CASSVTTVSTGELFF
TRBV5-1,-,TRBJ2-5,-,TGCGCCAGCAGCTTATTAGGACGGGGCTCTGAAGAGACCCAGTACTTC,CASSLLGRGSEETQYF
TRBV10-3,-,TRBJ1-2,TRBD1,TGTGCCATCAGTGAGGCGGCGACAGGGATGGATGGCTACACCTTC,CAISEAATGMDGYTF
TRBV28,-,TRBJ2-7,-,TGTGCCAGCAGTTTACCCTCCTACGAGCAGTACTTC,CASSLPSYEQYF
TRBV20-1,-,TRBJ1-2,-,TGCAGTGGCCGCGGCTACACCTTC,CSGRGYTF
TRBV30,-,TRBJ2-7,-,TGTGCCTGGAGCCAGACGGTGACCTCCTACGAGCAGTACTTC,CAWSQTVTSYEQYF
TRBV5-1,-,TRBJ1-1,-,TGCGCCAGCAGCAAAGTAGGGGCGAACACTGAAGCTTTCTTT,CASSKVGANTEAFF
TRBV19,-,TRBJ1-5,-,TGTGCCAGTAGTGAACAGGGAGGCAATCAGCCCCAGCATTTT,CASSEQGGNQPQHF
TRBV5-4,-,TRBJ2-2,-,TGTGCCAGCAGCTTTCTACGGGCCTCCCTAGGGAACACCGGGGAGCTGTTTTTT,CASSFLRASLGNTGELFF
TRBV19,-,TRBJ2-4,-,TGTGCCAGTAGTACCGGGAGCACATCCAAAAACATTCAGTACTTC,CASSTGSTSKNIQYF
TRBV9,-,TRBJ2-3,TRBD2,TGTGCCAGCAGCACACTAGCGGGGGGAGGCACAGATACGCAGTATTTT,CASSTLAGGGTDTQYF
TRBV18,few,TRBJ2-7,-,TGTGCCAGCTCACCAGGGTCCTACGAGCAGTACTTC,CASSPGSYEQYF
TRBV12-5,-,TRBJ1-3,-,TGTGCTAGTGGTCCCGGGGGCTCTGGAAACACCATATATTTT,CASGPGGSGNTIYF
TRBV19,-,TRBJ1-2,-,TGTGCCAGTCGAGACCCCTACCGGGATCAGATGGGGGGCTACACCTTC,CASRDPYRDQMGGYTF
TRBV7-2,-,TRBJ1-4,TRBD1,TGTGCCAGCAGCCAAGACAGGGATGAAAAACTGTTTTTT,CASSQDRDEKLFF
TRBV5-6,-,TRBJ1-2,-,TGTGCCAGCTCAATCGCCCTGACCAAGGGAGGGGCCGGCTACACCTTC,CASSIALTKGGAGYTF
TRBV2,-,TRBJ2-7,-,TGTGCCAGCAGTGAACTGGGAAGAAGAGCGGGCTCCTACGAGCAGTACTTC,CASSELGRRAGSYEQYF
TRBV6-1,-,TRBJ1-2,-,TGTGCCAGCAGTGATGAGAAGCTCTATGGCTACACCTTC,CASSDEKLYGYTF
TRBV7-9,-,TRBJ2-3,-,TGTGCCAGCAGCTTATGGGGCACAGATACGCAGTATTTT,CASSLWGTDTQYF
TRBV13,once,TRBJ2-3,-,TGTGCCAGCGGAGTGGGACTCACTAGCACAGATACGCAGTATTTT,CASGVGLTSTDTQYF
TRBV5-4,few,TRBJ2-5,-,TGTGCCAGCAGCGTGGACCCTGAATCGGAGACCCAGTACTTC,CASSVDPESETQYF
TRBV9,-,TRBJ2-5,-,TGTGCCAGCAGCGTAGGGCGCCACCAAGAGACCCAGTACTTC,CASSVGRHQETQYF
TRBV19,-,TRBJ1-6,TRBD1,TGTGCCAGTAACCCCGGACAGGGAACTAATTCACCCCTCCACTTT,CASNPGQGTNSPLHF